A selection of T cell receptor beta chains follows, all from one sample in a study of shared clonotypes between healthy human individuals. Libraries were prepared by immunoSEQ multiplex PCR; TCRdb keeps only in-frame clonotypes and omits some of them. Of about 580,000 clones in the sample, 98% were seen once. The sample comprised naive CD8+ T cells sorted from blood. The receptors shown here come from a man aged 30-40 years in good health. The CDR3 runs from the conserved cysteine through the conserved F or W. The order of the fields is clone size, J gene, V gene, D gene, CDR3 length, CDR3 protein, CDR3 DNA. D genes are given only for firm matches. Clone size is not always given. Where it is, it says once, few, many or a class for expanded clones.

.,TRBJ1-4,TRBV7-9,TRBD1,14,CASSSGTDNEKLFF,TGTGCCAGCAGCTCAGGGACAGATAATGAAAAACTGTTTTTT
.,TRBJ1-2,TRBV6-5,TRBD1,15,CASSTDRGYNYGYTF,TGTGCCAGCAGTACCGACAGGGGATATAACTATGGCTACACCTTC
.,TRBJ2-2,TRBV6-6,.,15,CASSYSRESTGELFF,TGTGCCAGCAGTTACTCTCGGGAGAGCACCGGGGAGCTGTTTTTT
.,TRBJ2-7,TRBV6-1,.,17,CASSAPASIAAAYEQYF,TGTGCCAGCAGTGCTCCGGCCAGTATAGCCGCAGCCTACGAGCAGTACTTC
.,TRBJ1-2,TRBV29-1,.,11,CSVVMRIGYTF,TGCAGCGTTGTTATGAGGATAGGCTACACCTTC
.,TRBJ2-7,TRBV9,TRBD2,18,CASSTGLAGGDFREEQYF,TGTGCCAGCAGCACGGGACTAGCGGGAGGGGATTTTAGAGAGGAGCAGTACTTC
.,TRBJ2-3,TRBV27,.,16,CASSLSGSTSTDTQYF,TGTGCCAGCAGTTTATCGGGGTCAACTAGCACAGATACGCAGTATTTT
.,TRBJ1-2,TRBV29-1,.,14,CSVDPRDGTTGYTF,TGCAGCGTTGACCCGCGCGACGGTACTACTGGCTACACCTTC
.,TRBJ2-7,TRBV11-2,.,15,CASSPDGGSSQEQYF,TGTGCCAGCAGCCCAGATGGCGGATCGAGTCAAGAGCAGTACTTC
.,TRBJ2-7,TRBV19,TRBD1,13,CASSIRQGYEQYF,TGTGCCAGTAGTATCCGACAGGGCTACGAGCAGTACTTC
.,TRBJ2-7,TRBV18,.,15,CASSPQGGVSYEQYF,TGTGCCAGCTCACCACAGGGCGGGGTTTCCTACGAGCAGTACTTC
.,TRBJ2-5,TRBV15,TRBD1,17,CATSRSTSRGWGETQYF,TGTGCCACCAGCAGATCGACATCCAGGGGGTGGGGAGAGACCCAGTACTTC
.,TRBJ1-1,TRBV5-1,TRBD1,17,CASSLARTGRSRHEAFF,TGCGCCAGCAGCTTGGCCAGGACAGGGAGGTCGCGACATGAAGCTTTCTTT
.,TRBJ2-1,TRBV7-6,.,14,CASSPVGIYNEQFF,TGTGCCAGCAGCCCAGTAGGGATATACAATGAGCAGTTCTTC
.,TRBJ2-5,TRBV5-1,TRBD2,18,CASSLGVSGRAVQETQYF,TGCGCCAGCAGCTTGGGAGTTAGCGGGAGGGCCGTGCAAGAGACCCAGTACTTC
.,TRBJ2-2,TRBV7-7,.,18,CASSLAGFGGPNTGELFF,TGTGCCAGCAGCTTAGCCGGGTTCGGGGGTCCGAACACCGGGGAGCTGTTTTTT
.,TRBJ1-1,TRBV27,.,14,CASSLRGANTEAFF,TGTGCCAGCAGTTTAAGAGGGGCGAACACTGAAGCTTTCTTT
.,TRBJ2-3,TRBV2,TRBD2,15,CASIGSGRYTDTQYF,TGTGCCAGCATCGGAAGCGGGAGGTACACAGATACGCAGTATTTT
.,TRBJ2-7,TRBV27,.,14,CASSLVPDFAEQYF,TGTGCCAGCAGTTTAGTCCCGGACTTTGCCGAGCAGTACTTC
.,TRBJ2-2,TRBV29-1,.,13,CSVEGQNTGELFF,TGCAGCGTGGAGGGACAGAACACCGGGGAGCTGTTTTTT
.,TRBJ1-1,TRBV5-4,.,16,CASSSGWDRGHTEAFF,TGTGCCAGCAGCTCGGGGTGGGATCGGGGACACACTGAAGCTTTCTTT
.,TRBJ2-6,TRBV5-1,.,16,CASSLGTLGGANVLTF,TGCGCCAGCAGCCTCGGGACGCTCGGTGGGGCCAACGTCCTGACTTTC
.,TRBJ2-1,TRBV28,.,14,CASSRRGLVDEQFF,TGTGCCAGCAGCCGGCGGGGGCTTGTCGATGAGCAGTTCTTC
.,TRBJ1-2,TRBV27,TRBD1,14,CASSANRGDYGYTF,TGTGCCAGCAGTGCCAACAGGGGCGACTATGGCTACACCTTC
once,TRBJ2-1,TRBV7-9,.,15,CASSLQAHAYNEQFF,TGTGCCAGCAGCCTCCAGGCCCACGCCTACAATGAGCAGTTCTTC
.,TRBJ1-1,TRBV6-5,.,14,CASRSSRENTEAFF,TGTGCCAGCAGGTCCAGTAGAGAGAACACTGAAGCTTTCTTT
.,TRBJ2-7,TRBV30,TRBD1,12,CAWDRENYEQYF,TGTGCCTGGGACAGGGAGAATTACGAGCAGTACTTC
once,TRBJ2-7,TRBV4-1,TRBD2,18,CASSQDPGLAGLAYEQYF,TGCGCCAGCAGCCAAGACCCGGGACTAGCGGGACTCGCGTACGAGCAGTACTTC
.,TRBJ2-7,TRBV2,.,12,CASRAGAYEQYF,TGTGCCAGCCGGGCAGGGGCCTACGAGCAGTACTTC
.,TRBJ2-3,TRBV19,.,17,CASSMFRQGPLADTQYF,TGTGCCAGTAGTATGTTCAGGCAAGGTCCCCTTGCAGATACGCAGTATTTT
.,TRBJ1-5,TRBV15,TRBD1,14,CATSRPGTGGPQHF,TGTGCCACCAGCCGTCCCGGGACAGGGGGGCCCCAGCATTTT